This is a list of T cell receptor beta chains from one sample in a study of blood T cell repertoires in COVID-19. Here immunoSEQ multiplex PCR was the method, and the copy in TCRdb shows in-frame clones only, minus some. The sample includes roughly 300,000 clones, 80% to 95% of them seen just once. The sequencing input was peripheral blood. These receptors were taken from a woman aged 25 to 45 with COVID-19, enrolled during active disease. The CDR3 runs from the conserved cysteine through the conserved F or W.

j_gene: TRBJ2-7
v_gene: TRBV6-1
CDR3aa: CASSEDQYEQYF

j_gene: TRBJ1-3
v_gene: TRBV9
CDR3aa: CASSVEDLSGNTIYF

j_gene: TRBJ1-1
v_gene: TRBV19
CDR3aa: CASSMGPNTEAFF

j_gene: TRBJ2-3
v_gene: TRBV5-1
CDR3aa: CASSLGLAGIADTQYF

j_gene: TRBJ1-2
v_gene: TRBV9
CDR3aa: CASSAGTGGGYTF

j_gene: TRBJ2-3
v_gene: TRBV27
CDR3aa: CASSFQGTSTDTQYF

j_gene: TRBJ2-1
v_gene: TRBV7-3
CDR3aa: CASSLRTSGSNEQFF

j_gene: TRBJ1-2
v_gene: TRBV11-2
CDR3aa: CASSLGPANYGYTF

j_gene: TRBJ2-1
v_gene: TRBV6-5
CDR3aa: CASRLAGAIYNEQFF

j_gene: TRBJ1-3
v_gene: TRBV9
CDR3aa: CASSSNSGNTIYF

j_gene: TRBJ1-5
v_gene: TRBV7-9
CDR3aa: CASSLGYRGSNQPQHF

j_gene: TRBJ1-2
v_gene: TRBV3-1/TRBV3-2
CDR3aa: CASSPPSGGLGYGYTF

j_gene: TRBJ1-1
v_gene: TRBV10-3
CDR3aa: CAISDTGTYTEAFF

j_gene: TRBJ2-3
v_gene: TRBV24-1
CDR3aa: CATSVGLDGTDTQYF

j_gene: TRBJ1-1
v_gene: TRBV4-1
CDR3aa: CASSQADRAVNTEAFF

j_gene: TRBJ2-1
v_gene: TRBV19
CDR3aa: CASSTRTSGGNEQFF

j_gene: TRBJ1-2
v_gene: TRBV28
CDR3aa: CASNQGYYGYTF

j_gene: TRBJ1-2
v_gene: TRBV29-1
CDR3aa: CSAVGGQGADGYTF

j_gene: TRBJ1-3
v_gene: TRBV25-1
CDR3aa: CASSDDRGIPGNTIYF

j_gene: TRBJ1-2
v_gene: TRBV19
CDR3aa: CASTPTGSTNYGYTF

j_gene: TRBJ1-1
v_gene: TRBV7-2
CDR3aa: CAARGRVNTEAFF

j_gene: TRBJ1-1
v_gene: TRBV18
CDR3aa: CASSPQEDWNTEAFF

j_gene: TRBJ1-1
v_gene: TRBV29-1
CDR3aa: CSVEEQLNTEAFF

j_gene: TRBJ1-2
v_gene: TRBV24-1
CDR3aa: CATSTGTSYGYTF

j_gene: TRBJ1-6
v_gene: TRBV5-1
CDR3aa: CASSPGEMGSPLHF

j_gene: TRBJ2-6
v_gene: TRBV19
CDR3aa: CASSSTGAGANVLTF

j_gene: TRBJ1-2
v_gene: TRBV30
CDR3aa: CAWITQRDGYTF

j_gene: TRBJ2-6
v_gene: TRBV5-1
CDR3aa: CASSLDSSGANVLTF

j_gene: TRBJ1-1
v_gene: TRBV25-1
CDR3aa: CASSVRGRGTEAFF

j_gene: TRBJ1-1
v_gene: TRBV27
CDR3aa: CASSRDRGGVNTEAFF

j_gene: TRBJ1-2
v_gene: TRBV27
CDR3aa: CASRRTGGGSGYTF

j_gene: TRBJ1-1
v_gene: TRBV19
CDR3aa: CASSGGSGGKAFF

j_gene: TRBJ2-3
v_gene: TRBV6-5
CDR3aa: CASRGSGTDTQYF

j_gene: TRBJ2-5
v_gene: TRBV7-2
CDR3aa: CASSLTAGKETQYF

j_gene: TRBJ2-2
v_gene: TRBV7-2
CDR3aa: CASDWTGNTGELFF

j_gene: TRBJ1-2
v_gene: TRBV28
CDR3aa: CASRMTGVHYGYTF

j_gene: TRBJ1-5
v_gene: TRBV7-9
CDR3aa: CASSADTNSNQPQHF

j_gene: TRBJ1-1
v_gene: TRBV5-1
CDR3aa: CASSRTGRGSTEAFF

j_gene: TRBJ2-2
v_gene: TRBV29-1
CDR3aa: CSVAREGQGGELFF

j_gene: TRBJ2-3
v_gene: TRBV2
CDR3aa: CASSATSGRAGTQYF

j_gene: TRBJ1-5
v_gene: TRBV6-2/TRBV6-3
CDR3aa: CASSSQQGNSNQPQHF

j_gene: TRBJ1-4
v_gene: TRBV7-9
CDR3aa: CASSPDGSNEKLFF

j_gene: TRBJ1-1
v_gene: TRBV28
CDR3aa: CASSLPGVEEAFF

j_gene: TRBJ2-1
v_gene: TRBV7-9
CDR3aa: CASSLVPGQYNEQFF

j_gene: TRBJ1-2
v_gene: TRBV30
CDR3aa: CAWISDRGNYGYTF

j_gene: TRBJ2-5
v_gene: TRBV19
CDR3aa: CASSIRALGAKETQYF

j_gene: TRBJ2-1
v_gene: TRBV19
CDR3aa: CASSIEGGLAYDNEQFF

j_gene: TRBJ1-1
v_gene: TRBV13
CDR3aa: CASSFKQGQGLNTEAFF